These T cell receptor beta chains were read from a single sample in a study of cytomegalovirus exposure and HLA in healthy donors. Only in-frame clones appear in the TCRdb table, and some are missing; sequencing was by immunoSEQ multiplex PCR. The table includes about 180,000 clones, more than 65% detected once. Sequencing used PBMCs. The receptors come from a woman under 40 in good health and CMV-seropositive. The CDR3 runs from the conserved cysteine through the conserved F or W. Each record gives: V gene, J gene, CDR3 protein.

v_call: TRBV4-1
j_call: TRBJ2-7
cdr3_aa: CASSQRVAGGPGEQYF

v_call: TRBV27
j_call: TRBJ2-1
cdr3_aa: CASSFQRGFYNEQFF

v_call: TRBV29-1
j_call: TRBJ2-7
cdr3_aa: CSVGHSYEQYF

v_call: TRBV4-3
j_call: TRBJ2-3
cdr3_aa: CASSQDRGGTDTQYF

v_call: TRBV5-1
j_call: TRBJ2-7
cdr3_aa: CASSRQGSTYEQYF

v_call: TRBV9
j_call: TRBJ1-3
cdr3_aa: CASSPDSVTIYF

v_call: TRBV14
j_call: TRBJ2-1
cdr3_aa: CASSHLTSGGAGEQFF

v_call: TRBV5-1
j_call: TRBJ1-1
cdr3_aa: CASSLARLDDWRVNTEAFF

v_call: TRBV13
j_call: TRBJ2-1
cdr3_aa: CASSSDRARQFF

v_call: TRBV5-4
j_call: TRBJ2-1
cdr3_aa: CASSPLSGGSSYNEQFF

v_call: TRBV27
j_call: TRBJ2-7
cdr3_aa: CASGELASNEQYF

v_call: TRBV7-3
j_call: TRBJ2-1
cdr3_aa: CASSLTGQGGYNEQFF

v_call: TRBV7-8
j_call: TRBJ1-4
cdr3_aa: CASSLHRGTHSLNEKLFF

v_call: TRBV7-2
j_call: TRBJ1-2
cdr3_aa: CASSRQALYGYTF

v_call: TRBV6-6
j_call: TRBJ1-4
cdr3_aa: CASRPDRVGEKLFF

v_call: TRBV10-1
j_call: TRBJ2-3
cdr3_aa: CASSESPRFTDTQYF

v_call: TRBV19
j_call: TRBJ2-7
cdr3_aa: CASSITGAPYEQYF

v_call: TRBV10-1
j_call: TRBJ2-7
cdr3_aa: CASSETLYEQYF

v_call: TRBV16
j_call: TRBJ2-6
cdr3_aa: CASSQAGGANVLTF

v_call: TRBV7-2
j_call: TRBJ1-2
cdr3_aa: CASSLLGLRDRADYGYTF

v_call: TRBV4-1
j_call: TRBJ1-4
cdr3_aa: CASSQGTVATNEKLFF

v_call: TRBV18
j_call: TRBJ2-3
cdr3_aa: CASSLRWSGGADTQYF

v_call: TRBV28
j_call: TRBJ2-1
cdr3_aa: CASSPGQNVNEQFF

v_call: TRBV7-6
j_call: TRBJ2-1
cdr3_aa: CASSLFKRGNEQFF

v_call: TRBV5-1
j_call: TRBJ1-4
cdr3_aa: CASSFGDRVSNEKLFF

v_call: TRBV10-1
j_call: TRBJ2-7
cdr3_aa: CASSDGGTAPYEQYF

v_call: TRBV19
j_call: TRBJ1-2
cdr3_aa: CASSELNYGYTF

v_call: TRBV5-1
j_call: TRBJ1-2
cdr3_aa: CASSVGQGGGYTF

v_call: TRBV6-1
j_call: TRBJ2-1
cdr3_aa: CASSEEGGAVNEQFF

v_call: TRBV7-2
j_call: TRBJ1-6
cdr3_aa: CASSLAFPDSPLHF

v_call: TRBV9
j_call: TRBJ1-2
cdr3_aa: CASSGAGINYGYTF

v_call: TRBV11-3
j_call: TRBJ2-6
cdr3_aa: CASSLGQVNVLTF

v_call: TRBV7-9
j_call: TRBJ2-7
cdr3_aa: CASSGGTYEQYF

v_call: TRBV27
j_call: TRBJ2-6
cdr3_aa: CASSFRQGRGANVLTF

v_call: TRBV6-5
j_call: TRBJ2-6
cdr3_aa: CASSYGGGDGANGLTF

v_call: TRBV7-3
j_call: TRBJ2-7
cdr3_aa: CASSLDMHNEQYF

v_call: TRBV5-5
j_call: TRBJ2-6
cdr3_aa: CASSLAPGSGANVLTF

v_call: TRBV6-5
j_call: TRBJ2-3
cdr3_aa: CASRHRGLSTDTQYF

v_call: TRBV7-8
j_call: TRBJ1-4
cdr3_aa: CASSLPGQATSDEKLFF

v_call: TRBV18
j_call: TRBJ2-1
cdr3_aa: CASSPLGPGTGGYNEQFF

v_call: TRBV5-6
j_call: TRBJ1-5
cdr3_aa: CASSLQQNNQPQHF